The clone carrying this T cell receptor (beta chain) came up many times. The sample belongs to a study of human T cells and chemical hapten exposure. CDR3 size: 15 residues. Germline V lookup: CDR1 DFQATT, CDR2 SNEGSKA (reference sequence). Trimming left V 6 bases short and J 0 bases short, with 14 bases between. Separate cDNA molecules received unique molecular identifiers, which the library attached to them. MiXCR was run by TCRdb on the RACE reads, yielding one entry per CDR3 protein. The data contain about 140,000 distinct CDR3 sequences, roughly 10% of them seen just once; the ten biggest clones take up 1.3% to 1.5%. Time point of the sample: patch test 2, 6 weeks after DPC sensitization. The treatment is: therapeutic diphenylcyclopropenone sensitization with weekly scalp DPC. The study extracted total RNA from unfractionated whole blood.

This TCR came from a woman aged 45-65 years with alopecia areata. Some clones in this sample may be carry-over from other donors' samples. The sequencing here drew on whole blood, taken in connection with sensitization to the hapten diphenylcyclopropenone (DPC). This chain uses TRBV20-1 with TRBJ1-4; the D is unclear. The CDR3 spells CSAEESLTTNEKLFF. The CDR3 DNA reads as TGCAGTGCCGAGGAGTCGCTGACAACTAATGAAAAACTGTTTTTT.